In this sample, the clone carrying this T cell receptor (beta chain) turned up many times. Researchers took RNA transcripts and amplified the TCR beta CDR3 regions from them. A set of HTBI primers served as the primers for a first-round RT-PCR of the TCR CDR3. One entry per CDR3 protein, called by TCRdb with MiXCR from the multiplex PCR reads. The data hold 400,000 to 600,000 distinct CDR3 sequences, with 15% to 20% observed a single time. Trimming removed 8 bases from V and 8 bases from J; junction bases left unmatched: 1. The V gene's germline CDR1 is SNHLY and CDR2 FYNNEI. CDR3 length: 12 residues. These data come from a study of T cells in Graves' hyperthyroidism and ophthalmopathy.

The TCR was taken from a woman aged 30 to 39 with Graves' ophthalmopathy. Specimen: blood. The chain couples TRBV2 to TRBJ2-2; 11 bases line up with TRBD1. The CDR3 sequence is CASGTGGGELFF. Written as DNA, the CDR3 is TGTGCCAGCGGGACAGGGGGAGGGGAGCTGTTTTTT.